Following are 30 T cell receptor beta chains from one sample sequenced in a study of cytomegalovirus exposure and HLA in healthy donors. Profiled with immunoSEQ multiplex PCR; TCRdb holds only in-frame clones, not every one. The sample consists of 150,000 or so clones, 75% to 90% of them appearing once. Sequencing was performed on PBMCs. These receptor sequences come from a woman younger than 30 in good health and CMV-seropositive.

The J gene is TRBJ1-5, the V gene TRBV19; no firm D call. Germline V gene lookup returns CDR1 LNHDA and CDR2 SQIVND (reference sequence). This CDR3 has 14 amino acids. V dropped 2 bases and J dropped 7 bases, with 12 bases sitting between them. CDR3 sequence reads: CASSITAAFQPQHF. The CDR3 DNA reads as TGTGCCAGTAGTATAACCGCGGCCTTCCAGCCCCAGCATTTT.

CDR3 bases: TGTGCCAGCAGCTTACCCCAGGGCTCACGTGAAAAACTGTTTTTT. Its translation: CASSLPQGSREKLFF. The genes are TRBV7-6 and TRBJ1-4; D is perhaps TRBD1 (5 bases). In germline, CDR1 is SGHVS, CDR2 FNYEAQ. The CDR3 contains 15 residues. V shed 2 bases and J shed 7 bases, with 14 bases lying between them.

The V call is TRBV7-3, the J call TRBJ2-2; D perhaps matches TRBD2 (5 bases). This CDR3 has 13 amino acids. The V and J ends lost 5 bases and 7 bases respectively, with 11 bases between them. The germline CDR1 and CDR2 sequences are SGHTA and FQGTGA. CDR3 residues: CASSLAIGGELFF. In DNA form, the CDR3 reads TGTGCCAGCAGCCTAGCCATTGGCGGGGAGCTGTTTTTT.

The chain employs TRBV29-1 and TRBJ1-2; D may be TRBD1 (5 bases). There are 13 residues in the CDR3. Germline lookup yields CDR1 SQVTM and CDR2 ANQGSEA. Between the trimmed V and J ends, which lost 6 bases and 3 bases, there was a span of 14 bases. CDR3 nucleotide sequence: TGCAGCGTAGTCATCAGGGCTTACTATGGCTACACCTTC. Amino acids: CSVVIRAYYGYTF.

This clone has just one count. One end of the junction fails to match germline, which may point to a read error. CDR3 protein: CASSLGAGNYEQYF. CDR3 bases: TGTGCTAGCAGCTTAGGGGCCGGAAACTACGAGCAGTACTTC. The genes are TRBV7-7 and TRBJ2-7; TRBD1 is a possible D gene (5 bases). Germline loops: CDR1 SSHAT, CDR2 FNYEAQ (reference sequence). The CDR3 runs 14 residues.

In its sample, this clone was seen many times. The V and J genes are TRBV11-2 and TRBJ2-5, with 13 bases lining up with TRBD2. The junction had 3 bases not matched to a gene; V was cut back by 5 bases and J by 3 bases. This CDR3 has 15 amino acids. In germline, CDR1 is SGHAT, CDR2 FQNNGV. In nucleotides, the CDR3 is TGTGCCAGCAGCCCAACTAGCGGGGGGGAAGAGACCCAGTACTTC. Protein sequence: CASSPTSGGEETQYF.

In its sample, this clone was seen once. The chain joins TRBV5-1 to TRBJ2-7, with no clear D. The CDR3 has 13 amino acids. V gave up 0 bases and J gave up 3 bases, with 7 bases separating them. Germline CDR1 and CDR2: SGHRS and YFSETQ. CDR3 region: CASSLGTDYEQYF. The CDR3 coding sequence is TGCGCCAGCAGCTTGGGTACAGACTACGAGCAGTACTTC.

V is TRBV18 and J is TRBJ1-3, with TRBD1 as a possible D gene (5 bases). Deletions cut 2 bases from V and 0 bases from J, with 14 bases between. This CDR3 contains 17 residues. CDR1 is KGHSH and CDR2 is LQKENI in the germline V gene. CDR3 DNA sequence: TGTGCCAGCTCACCAGGGCTCAGGGTTCCCTCTGGAAACACCATATATTTT. Its protein product is CASSPGLRVPSGNTIYF.

J is TRBJ1-1 and V is TRBV25-1; possibly TRBD1 for D (6 bases). Germline V lookup: CDR1 MGHDK, CDR2 SYGVNS. The CDR3 covers 14 residues. V was clipped by 3 bases and J by 8 bases, with 16 bases between them. The CDR3 region is CASSDRDTPSEAFF. CDR3 sequence (DNA): TGTGCCAGCAGTGACAGGGACACCCCATCGGAAGCTTTCTTT.

The chain has TRBV28 and TRBJ1-1; D perhaps matches TRBD1 (5 bases). Germline V lookup: CDR1 MDHEN, CDR2 SYDVKM. The CDR3 extends over 16 amino acids. Trimming cost V 3 bases and J 2 bases, with 16 bases left between them. This CDR3 reads CASSFGAPWVNTEAFF. In DNA, the CDR3 is TGTGCCAGCAGTTTTGGGGCCCCTTGGGTTAACACTGAAGCTTTCTTT. Full variable domain (missing parts from reference TRBV28 and TRBJ1-1): DVKVTQSSRYLVKRTGEKVFLECVQDMDHENMFWYRQDPGLGLRLIYFSYDVKMKEKGDIPEGYSVSREKKERFSLILESASTNQTSMYLCASSFGAPWVNTEAFFGQGTRLTVV.

The rearrangement uses TRBV28 and TRBJ1-4, with D tentatively TRBD1 (5 bases). The CDR3 sequence is 13 residues long. Germline V gene lookup returns CDR1 MDHEN and CDR2 SYDVKM. V was cut by 8 bases and J by 5 bases, with 12 bases left in between. CDR3: CASRGGINEKLFF. The CDR3 DNA reads TGTGCCAGCCGTGGGGGGATCAATGAAAAACTGTTTTTT. The whole variable domain, remainder taken from reference TRBV28 and TRBJ1-4, is DVKVTQSSRYLVKRTGEKVFLECVQDMDHENMFWYRQDPGLGLRLIYFSYDVKMKEKGDIPEGYSVSREKKERFSLILESASTNQTSMYLCASRGGINEKLFFGSGTQLSVL.

The genes are TRBV15 and TRBJ1-5, with 8 bases lining up with TRBD1. The V gene end was trimmed by 5 bases and the J gene end by 5 bases; junction bases not matched to a gene: 5. Per germline, CDR1 LNHNV and CDR2 YYDKDF (reference sequence). The CDR3 loop spans 14 amino acids. The DNA for the CDR3 is TGTGCCACCAGCTCGAGACAGGGGTATCAGCCCCAGCATTTT. It is translated as CATSSRQGYQPQHF.

The V and J genes are TRBV27 and TRBJ1-6; D not certain. CDR3 length: 16 amino acids. Germline V gene data show CDR1 as MNHEY and CDR2 as SMNVEV (reference sequence). Trimming left V 7 bases short and J 4 bases short, with 17 bases between. The CDR3 nucleotides read TGTGCCAGCAACGCCAGATCCTCGATATATAATTCACCCCTCCACTTT. Encoded protein: CASNARSSIYNSPLHF.

The J gene is TRBJ2-6, the V gene TRBV7-2; D unresolved. V lost 3 bases, J lost 0 bases, and 6 bases lay in between. The CDR3 spans 15 residues. Germline-derived CDR1 and CDR2 are SGHTA and FQGNSA. This CDR3 is CASSFHGSGANVLTF. In DNA, the CDR3 is TGTGCCAGCAGCTTCCACGGCTCTGGGGCCAACGTCCTGACTTTC.

The CDR3 nucleotides read TGTGCCAGCAGCCAACAGGGGGGCACTGAAGCTTTCTTT. This sequence encodes CASSQQGGTEAFF. J is TRBJ1-1 and V is TRBV6-5; 8 positions match TRBD1. CDR1 is MNHEY and CDR2 is SVGAGI in the germline V gene. The CDR3 length is 13 residues. The trim removed 6 bases at V and 4 bases at J, leaving 4 bases unmatched.

On this clone: Being one base from a much bigger clone, this may be a read error. Other DNA sequences in the sample encode the same CDR3. This rearrangement joins TRBV5-6 to TRBJ2-2, with 8 bases aligning to TRBD2. Germline V gives CDR1 SGHDT, CDR2 YYEEEE. With V trimmed by 4 bases and J by 1 base, 3 bases remained unmatched. The CDR3 loop spans 15 amino acids. This CDR3 reads CASSPAGGNTGELFF. In DNA form, the CDR3 reads TGTGCCAGCAGCCCTGCGGGGGGGAACACCGGGGAGCTGTTTTTT.

J is TRBJ2-5 and V is TRBV4-1; D unclear. Trimming pared 4 bases from V and 3 bases from J, leaving 15 bases between. The CDR3 has 15 amino acids. In germline, CDR1 is MGHRA, CDR2 YSYEKL. The CDR3 coding sequence is TGCGCCAGCAGCCTCCGAGGCCTGCTGAAAGAGACCCAGTACTTC. The encoded protein is CASSLRGLLKETQYF.

In its sample, this clone was seen a few times. The chain uses TRBV2 and TRBJ1-2; 9 positions agree with TRBD1. Germline CDR1 and CDR2: SNHLY and FYNNEI. V lost 3 bases to trimming and J lost 5 bases; unmatched junction nucleotides: 4. The CDR3 has 14 amino acids. CDR3 nucleotides: TGTGCCAGCAGTGAGGGACAGGGACCTTATGGCTACACCTTC. Protein: CASSEGQGPYGYTF.

The chain is built from TRBV2 and TRBJ1-2, with TRBD1 identical over 9 bases. This CDR3 region has 15 residues. V lost 10 bases, J lost 4 bases, and 13 bases stayed unmatched. Germline values: CDR1 SNHLY, CDR2 FYNNEI. This CDR3 is CATRISGTGSYGYTF. Written as DNA, the CDR3 is TGTGCCACCAGGATATCTGGGACAGGGAGCTATGGCTACACCTTC.

The chain uses TRBV5-8 and TRBJ2-7, with D possibly TRBD2 on 6 matching bases. With 4 bases removed from V and 0 bases from J, the gap between germline ends came to 14 bases. CDR1 is SGHTS, CDR2 YDEGEE, per germline. CDR3 size: 15 residues. This chain's CDR3 is CASSGGGLASYEQYF. Here the CDR3 DNA reads TGTGCCAGCAGCGGGGGAGGCCTAGCCTCCTACGAGCAGTACTTC.

V is TRBV5-1 and J is TRBJ1-2, with 11 bases lining up with TRBD1. Germline V lookup: CDR1 SGHRS, CDR2 YFSETQ. Unmatched junction bases numbered 5, after V lost 4 bases and J lost 6 bases. CDR3 length: 14 amino acids. Here the CDR3 reads CASSPGQGADGYTF. The CDR3 bases are TGCGCCAGCAGCCCCGGACAGGGGGCAGATGGCTACACCTTC.

The V gene is TRBV19, the J gene TRBJ2-1; 9 positions match TRBD1. Germline V CDR1 and CDR2: LNHDA, SQIVND (reference sequence). This CDR3 comprises 15 residues. The J segment lost 6 bases and the V segment lost 5 bases, leaving 8 bases of the junction unmatched. The CDR3 bases are TGTGCCAGTAGTGCGCCAAGGACAGGGGCCAATGAGCAGTTCTTC. It yields the protein CASSAPRTGANEQFF.

CDR3 region: CASSSLAGASYNEQFF. DNA of the CDR3: TGTGCCAGCAGTTCCCTAGCGGGGGCCTCCTACAATGAGCAGTTCTTC. This chain links TRBV27 with TRBJ2-1; 10 bases align to TRBD2. Germline V gene data show CDR1 as MNHEY and CDR2 as SMNVEV (reference sequence). CDR3 size: 16 residues. V dropped 4 bases and J dropped 0; count of bases not matched to a gene: 3.

V is TRBV2 and J is TRBJ1-4; 10 nucleotides line up with TRBD1. The CDR3 contains 16 residues. With 6 bases clipped from V and 8 bases from J, the junction kept 12 bases outside the gene matches. Germline V gene lookup returns CDR1 SNHLY and CDR2 FYNNEI. The CDR3 sequence: CASSRQGARKEEKLFF. The CDR3 DNA is TGTGCCAGCAGCAGACAGGGGGCGCGGAAAGAAGAAAAACTGTTTTTT.

V usage is TRBV27 and J usage is TRBJ2-1, with 9 nucleotides matching TRBD1. With V trimmed by 6 bases and J by 6 bases, 6 bases remained unmatched. Germline V lookup: CDR1 MNHEY, CDR2 SMNVEV (reference sequence). The CDR3 is made up of 14 amino acids. This chain's CDR3 is CASSLRQGGNEQFF. The CDR3 nucleotides read TGTGCCAGCAGCTTACGACAGGGGGGCAATGAGCAGTTCTTC.

This sequence joins TRBV30 and TRBJ2-6; no clear D. The V and J ends lost 0 bases and 0 bases respectively, with 6 bases between them. The CDR3 contains 15 residues. Germline V gene lookup returns CDR1 GTSNPN and CDR2 SVGIG (reference sequence). The CDR3 loop reads CAWSVLGSGANVLTF. CDR3 in DNA: TGTGCCTGGAGTGTACTCGGCTCTGGGGCCAACGTCCTGACTTTC.

The rearrangement uses TRBV27 and TRBJ2-3, with 14 positions matching TRBD2. Germline V gene lookup returns CDR1 MNHEY and CDR2 SMNVEV (reference sequence). There are 18 residues in the CDR3. The J segment lost 5 bases and the V segment lost 6 bases, leaving 13 bases of the junction unmatched. The CDR3 region is CASSQVPTSGGAKDTQYF. The CDR3 bases are TGTGCCAGCAGCCAAGTCCCGACTAGCGGGGGGGCCAAAGATACGCAGTATTTT.

The chain uses TRBV5-4 and TRBJ2-7; 8 bases match TRBD1. Trimming at V came to 3 bases and at J to 2 bases, leaving 7 bases not matched to a gene. Germline CDR1 SGHNT, CDR2 YYREEE (reference sequence). There are 15 residues in the CDR3. In DNA form, the CDR3 reads TGTGCCAGCAGCTCGACAGGGGCGGCGACCTACGAGCAGTACTTC. Amino acid sequence: CASSSTGAATYEQYF.

A single count supports this clone. The V call is TRBV27, the J call TRBJ1-3, with TRBD1 matching over 8 bases. This CDR3 region has 16 residues. Looked up from germline, CDR1 is MNHEY and CDR2 is SMNVEV (reference sequence). V dropped 5 bases and J dropped 2; count of bases not matched to a gene: 8. CDR3 nucleotides: TGTGCCAGCAGTCTCCAACAGGGGGATGCTGGAAACACCATATATTTT. Translated, it gives CASSLQQGDAGNTIYF.

The rearrangement joins TRBV28 to TRBJ1-1; D perhaps matches TRBD1 (6 bases). The CDR3 runs to 13 residues. The V and J ends lost 5 bases and 5 bases respectively, with 12 bases between them. CDR1 and CDR2 from the germline V gene are MDHEN and SYDVKM. CDR3: CASSHTGNTEAFF. The CDR3 DNA follows: TGTGCCAGCAGTCACACAGGGAATACTGAAGCTTTCTTT.